This is a list of T cell receptor beta chains from one sample in a study of cytomegalovirus exposure and HLA in healthy donors. Produced via immunoSEQ multiplex PCR; TCRdb's table is partial and in-frame only. The table lists around 170,000 clones, almost 85% of them singletons. The sample comprised PBMCs. The receptors derive from a woman in her fifties or sixties in good health and CMV-seronegative. Both conserved end residues are part of each CDR3. A D gene is named only where the DNA matches it firmly. Expanded clones get a size class; other rows say once, few or many, or leave the size out.

TRBV28,TRBD1,-,16,TRBJ2-5,CASSPRRDRGIRTQYF,TGTGCCAGCAGTCCCCGCCGGGACAGGGGAATACGGACCCAGTACTTC
TRBV5-4,-,-,13,TRBJ1-2,CASSLAMNYGYTF,TGTGCCAGCAGCTTGGCCATGAACTATGGCTACACCTTC
TRBV29-1,-,few,18,TRBJ2-5,CSVEDRSWRQGGGETQYF,TGCAGCGTTGAAGATCGTAGCTGGCGCCAGGGAGGTGGCGAGACCCAGTACTTC
TRBV7-2,-,-,14,TRBJ2-1,CASSLVQGGNEQFF,TGTGCCAGCAGCTTAGTGCAGGGAGGCAATGAGCAGTTCTTC
TRBV7-9,-,-,11,TRBJ1-2,CASSPTYGYTF,TGTGCCAGCAGCCCGACATATGGCTACACCTTC
TRBV6-5,-,-,14,TRBJ2-4,CASSYLAGENIQYF,TGTGCCAGCAGTTACCTGGCAGGGGAAAACATTCAGTACTTC
TRBV9,-,-,14,TRBJ2-5,CASSVAGQSETQYF,TGTGCCAGCAGCGTAGCGGGACAATCTGAGACCCAGTACTTC
TRBV18,TRBD2,-,17,TRBJ2-7,CASSPGIRLAGFYEQYF,TGTGCCAGCTCACCTGGGATTCGGCTAGCGGGTTTTTACGAGCAGTACTTC
TRBV10-1,-,-,14,TRBJ2-7,CASSESGRYYEQYF,TGCGCCAGCAGTGAATCAGGCAGATACTACGAGCAGTACTTC
TRBV11-2,-,once,14,TRBJ2-7,CASSLPFSSVEQYF,TGTGCCAGCAGCTTACCTTTCTCTAGCGTAGAGCAGTACTTC
TRBV18,TRBD1,-,13,TRBJ2-5,CASSKTGVETQYF,TGTGCCAGCTCAAAGACAGGGGTCGAGACCCAGTACTTC
TRBV27,-,-,18,TRBJ1-3,CASSTRRTELFPGNTIYF,TGTGCCAGCAGCACGCGCCGGACAGAGCTTTTTCCTGGAAACACCATATATTTT
TRBV7-9,-,-,13,TRBJ2-3,CASSRTGRDTQYF,TGTGCCAGCAGCCGCACAGGACGAGATACGCAGTATTTT
TRBV5-1,-,-,17,TRBJ2-6,CASSLFQLSGGANGLTF,TGCGCCAGCAGCTTGTTTCAGCTTTCCGGCGGGGCCAACGGCCTGACTTTC
TRBV18,-,-,13,TRBJ2-5,CASSPTIQEAQYF,TGTGCCAGCTCACCCACAATCCAAGAGGCCCAGTACTTC
TRBV7-2,-,-,12,TRBJ2-3,CASSLTGDTQYF,TGTGCCAGCAGCCTGACGGGAGATACGCAGTATTTT
TRBV7-3,TRBD2,-,17,TRBJ2-2,CASSLTVSGAGTGELFF,TGTGCCAGCAGCTTAACCGTCAGCGGGGCGGGCACCGGGGAGCTGTTTTTT
TRBV7-9,-,few,14,TRBJ1-5,CASSTQDGVKPQHF,TGTGCCAGCAGCACACAGGACGGAGTTAAGCCCCAGCATTTT
TRBV29-1,TRBD2,-,14,TRBJ2-3,CSVRLAGVGDTQYF,TGCAGCGTGAGACTAGCGGGAGTGGGAGATACGCAGTATTTT
TRBV7-2,TRBD2,-,15,TRBJ2-7,CASSLLAGGPYEQYF,TGTGCCAGCAGCTTATTAGCGGGGGGCCCCTACGAGCAGTACTTC
TRBV13,-,-,14,TRBJ2-4,CASSEQAAKNIQYF,TGTGCCAGCAGCGAACAGGCAGCCAAAAACATTCAGTACTTC
TRBV28,-,-,13,TRBJ2-2,CASRNSGTGELFF,TGTGCCAGCAGGAACTCCGGGACAGGGGAGCTGTTTTTT
TRBV9,-,-,14,TRBJ2-3,CASSRGTSTDTQYF,TGTGCCAGCAGCCGCGGGACTAGCACAGATACGCAGTATTTT
TRBV11-2,-,few,16,TRBJ2-3,CASSLRLAASTDTQYF,TGTGCCAGCAGCTTAAGGCTAGCCGCCAGCACAGATACGCAGTATTTT
TRBV27,TRBD1,-,15,TRBJ1-4,CASSAFGQGNEKLFF,TGTGCCAGCAGTGCCTTCGGACAGGGGAATGAAAAACTGTTTTTT
TRBV28,-,-,15,TRBJ2-7,CASSVPGRGTYEQYF,TGTGCCAGCAGTGTCCCGGGCCGGGGGACCTACGAGCAGTACTTC
TRBV19,-,once,15,TRBJ1-4,CASSGGRTTNEKLFF,TGTGCCAGTAGCGGAGGGAGGACAACTAATGAAAAACTGTTTTTT
TRBV2,-,-,16,TRBJ1-3,CASSRQAGTQGHTIYF,TGTGCCAGCAGTCGTCAAGCGGGGACGCAGGGCCACACCATATATTTT
TRBV6-4,TRBD1,-,14,TRBJ1-2,CATSPPGRGDGYTF,TGTGCCACCTCCCCTCCGGGCAGGGGGGATGGCTACACCTTC
TRBV2,TRBD1,-,16,TRBJ1-6,CASIYGQGADNSPLHF,TGTGCCAGCATTTATGGACAGGGGGCCGATAATTCACCCCTCCACTTT
TRBV6-1,TRBD1,few,14,TRBJ1-1,CASSRGQLVTEAFF,TGTGCCAGCAGTAGGGGACAGCTGGTCACTGAAGCTTTCTTT
TRBV11-3,TRBD1,-,16,TRBJ2-2,CASSPQTGGLSGELFF,TGTGCCAGCAGCCCGCAGACAGGGGGCTTGTCCGGGGAGCTGTTTTTT
TRBV28,TRBD2,-,19,TRBJ2-3,CASSSNIRLAGGFTDTQYF,TGTGCCAGCAGTTCCAACATTAGACTAGCGGGAGGGTTCACAGATACGCAGTATTTT
TRBV28,TRBD2,-,20,TRBJ2-3,CASIPEWLLAGPLSTDTQYF,TGTGCCAGCATCCCGGAATGGCTCCTAGCGGGGCCCCTTAGCACAGATACGCAGTATTTT
TRBV15,-,-,15,TRBJ1-5,CATSRAGGGGQPQHF,TGTGCCACCAGCAGAGCGGGGGGGGGTGGTCAGCCCCAGCATTTT
TRBV19,TRBD1,-,13,TRBJ2-1,CASSTGTVNEQFF,TGTGCCAGTAGTACGGGGACAGTCAATGAGCAGTTCTTC
TRBV23-1,-,-,16,TRBJ2-7,CASSQSGRGRPYEQYF,TGCGCCAGCAGTCAATCGGGGCGGGGTAGACCCTACGAGCAGTACTTC
TRBV27,-,-,14,TRBJ2-7,CASSPKWRYYEQYF,TGTGCCAGCAGCCCCAAGTGGAGATACTACGAGCAGTACTTC
TRBV4-1,-,-,18,TRBJ1-2,CASSQDSSLVGTRYGYTF,TGCGCCAGCAGCCAAGACTCCTCCCTAGTCGGGACTCGGTATGGCTACACCTTC
TRBV14,-,-,13,TRBJ2-1,CASSPRQVGEQFF,TGTGCCAGCAGCCCCCGACAGGTTGGCGAGCAGTTCTTC
TRBV5-1,-,once,14,TRBJ1-1,CASSLVFRNTEAFF,TGCGCCAGCAGCTTGGTGTTCAGGAACACTGAAGCTTTCTTT
TRBV2,TRBD2,-,14,TRBJ2-7,CASSESGLAYEQYF,TGTGCCAGCAGTGAGTCGGGACTAGCTTACGAGCAGTACTTC
TRBV11-2,TRBD1,-,17,TRBJ2-1,CASSFLKDRGPYNEQFF,TGTGCCAGCAGCTTCCTAAAAGACAGGGGTCCCTACAATGAGCAGTTCTTC
TRBV13,TRBD2,once,18,TRBJ2-1,CASSLVAGGPGSYNEQFF,TGTGCCAGCAGCTTAGTAGCGGGGGGGCCTGGGTCCTACAATGAGCAGTTCTTC
TRBV2,TRBD1,few,14,TRBJ1-3,CASRDRGGGNTIYF,TGTGCCAGCAGGGACAGGGGCGGTGGAAACACCATATATTTT
TRBV28,-,-,14,TRBJ1-1,CASRVRGGATEAFF,TGTGCCAGCAGGGTCCGTGGAGGGGCCACTGAAGCTTTCTTT
TRBV28,-,-,15,TRBJ2-1,CASSSGWRGYNEQFF,TGTGCCAGCAGTTCTGGGTGGCGGGGCTACAATGAGCAGTTCTTC
TRBV9,-,-,11,TRBJ1-1,CASSPGTEAFF,TGTGCCAGCAGCCCGGGGACTGAAGCTTTCTTT